These 15 T cell receptor beta chains came from one sample sequenced in a study of vaccination and CD4 T cells after COVID-19. Treatment indicated: approximately nine-day PBMC culture with coronavirus spike peptide pools or control peptides (ViraFEST assay). Collection of the unexposed donor's CD4+ T cells took place before the COVID-19 pandemic (2011-2018). No antigens are known for them. Sequencing of the DNA from cultured CD4+ T cells was carried out with the Oncomine TCR Beta short-read assay. Investigators obtained genomic DNA by extraction from cultured CD4+ T cells. TCRdb passed the PCR reads through MiXCR, listing each CDR3 protein once. The table shows 9,000 to 10,000 distinct CDR3 sequences, with 30% to 35% occurring only once. Specimen: CD4+ T cells from blood, cultured in vitro. Receptors originate from a human donor in good health.

The chain couples TRBV11-2 to TRBJ2-3; a weak D match, TRBD2 (5 bases). Germline CDR1 SGHAT, CDR2 FQNNGV. This CDR3 is 13 amino acids long. Trimming removed 1 base at V and 6 bases at J, with 8 bases between. DNA of the CDR3: TGTGCCAGCAGCTTAGGCCGAGGGGATACGCAGTATTTT. Its translation: CASSLGRGDTQYF.

This rearrangement joins TRBV28 to TRBJ2-4, with 11 bases lining up with TRBD2. CDR3 size: 17 residues. Germline loops: CDR1 MDHEN, CDR2 SYDVKM. V lost 5 bases to trimming and J lost 0 bases; unmatched junction nucleotides: 6. Written as DNA, the CDR3 is TGTGCCAGCAGTCCGGGACTAGCGGTACTAGCCAAAAACATTCAGTACTTC. Translating it yields CASSPGLAVLAKNIQYF. Using reference TRBV28 and TRBJ2-4 for the parts outside the CDR3, the full variable domain is DVKVTQSSRYLVKRTGEKVFLECVQDMDHENMFWYRQDPGLGLRLIYFSYDVKMKEKGDIPEGYSVSREKKERFSLILESASTNQTSMYLCASSPGLAVLAKNIQYFGAGTRLSVL.

This clonotype was observed a handful of times. The rearrangement joins TRBV28 to TRBJ1-2; D is unclear. V was trimmed by 5 bases and J by 3 bases, leaving 7 bases between them. Germline assignment: CDR1 MDHEN and CDR2 SYDVKM. The CDR3 length is 12 residues. For the CDR3, the DNA is TGTGCCAGCAGTCCTCGGGACTATGGCTACACCTTC. Its translation is CASSPRDYGYTF.

The sample holds a few counts of this clonotype. The rearrangement uses TRBV11-2 and TRBJ2-7, with D possibly TRBD2 on 6 matching bases. The CDR3 covers 16 residues. Per the germline V gene, CDR1 is SGHAT and CDR2 is FQNNGV. V lost 5 bases, J lost 5 bases, and 22 bases lay in between. The CDR3: CASSQRVGPGGNEQYF. In DNA, the CDR3 is TGTGCCAGCAGCCAACGGGTGGGCCCCGGGGGTAACGAGCAGTACTTC.

The gene calls are TRBV20-1 and TRBJ2-3; 7 bases are a match to TRBD2. The ends lost 3 bases at V and 4 bases at J; junction bases unmatched: 10. Germline V gene sequence: CDR1 DFQATT, CDR2 SNEGSKA (reference sequence). The CDR3 length is 15 residues. The chain's CDR3 is CSASSGTTIADTQYF. The CDR3 bases are TGCAGTGCTAGTTCCGGGACTACTATCGCAGATACGCAGTATTTT.

This clonotype was seen a few times. The CDR3 bases are TGTGCCAGCAGCGACGGGATTAACTACGAGCAGTACTTC. It specifies CASSDGINYEQYF. The chain has TRBV7-3 and TRBJ2-7; D might be TRBD2 (5 bases). Germline values: CDR1 SGHTA, CDR2 FQGTGA. The CDR3 loop spans 13 amino acids. Trimming took 5 bases from V and 3 from J, leaving 11 bases between them.

V and J are TRBV20-1 and TRBJ1-2; TRBD1 might be the D (6 bases). V lost 0 bases to trimming and J lost 4 bases, with 15 bases between them. The CDR3 consists of 15 residues. Germline V lookup: CDR1 DFQATT, CDR2 SNEGSKA (reference sequence). The CDR3 protein is CSARDPTGGVYGYTF. The CDR3 nucleotides are TGCAGTGCTAGAGATCCGACAGGCGGGGTCTATGGCTACACCTTC.

The rearrangement links TRBV19 to TRBJ2-1, with 12 bases fitting TRBD1. V gave up 7 bases and J gave up 10 bases; unmatched junction bases: 17. The CDR3 loop spans 17 amino acids. The V gene's germline CDR1 is LNHDA and CDR2 SQIVND (reference sequence). In DNA, the CDR3 is TGTGCCAGTACCTCGGGACAGGGGGCCGTGAGCGGGAGGGAGCAGTTCTTC. It yields the protein CASTSGQGAVSGREQFF.

This clonotype appeared a few times. The chain uses TRBV20-1 and TRBJ1-3; a possible D gene is TRBD1 (5 bases). Germline V gene data show CDR1 as DFQATT and CDR2 as SNEGSKA (reference sequence). The CDR3 spans 17 residues. The V and J ends lost 0 bases and 0 bases respectively, with 15 bases between them. In nucleotides, the CDR3 is TGCAGTGCTAGAGATCAGGGCCCGGCAGGCTCTGGAAACACCATATATTTT. Its protein product is CSARDQGPAGSGNTIYF.

The rearrangement joins TRBV5-1 to TRBJ1-1; perhaps TRBD1 as D (6 bases). This CDR3 has 14 amino acids. Germline V lookup: CDR1 SGHRS, CDR2 YFSETQ. V was cut by 0 bases and J by 4 bases, with 10 bases left in between. The CDR3 here is CASSLEGGGTEAFF. CDR3 DNA sequence: TGCGCCAGCAGCTTGGAGGGAGGGGGCACTGAAGCTTTCTTT.

The V call is TRBV30, the J call TRBJ2-3; no firm D call. Germline V gene sequence: CDR1 GTSNPN, CDR2 SVGIG (reference sequence). This CDR3 is 14 amino acids long. Trimming stripped 4 bases from V and 2 bases from J, with 13 bases between. The CDR3 DNA follows: TGTGCCTGGAACCCCCGACCCACCACAGATACGCAGTATTTT. Its protein product is CAWNPRPTTDTQYF.

This clonotype was detected only a few times. The rearrangement joins TRBV4-3 to TRBJ1-6, with 7 bases matching TRBD1. The germline CDR1 and CDR2 sequences are LGHNA and YSLEER. V was pared by 4 bases and J by 5 bases, with 8 bases of the junction left unmatched. This CDR3 has 16 amino acids. The CDR3 sequence: CASSRDSLWDNSPLHF. CDR3 DNA sequence: TGCGCCAGCAGCCGGGACAGTCTTTGGGATAATTCACCCCTCCACTTT.

By share, this clonotype ranks as medium-sized. This chain's CDR3 is CASSIMDRQPLHF. The CDR3 DNA follows: TGTGCCAGCAGCATAATGGACCGCCAGCCCCTCCACTTT. V gene TRBV11-2 combines with J gene TRBJ1-6; D unresolved. The CDR3 length is 13 residues. Germline values: CDR1 SGHAT, CDR2 FQNNGV. V was trimmed by 5 bases and J by 13 bases, leaving 15 bases between them.

This clonotype has just a few counts. J is TRBJ2-5 and V is TRBV10-3; 8 nucleotides match TRBD1. Per the germline V gene, CDR1 is ENHRY and CDR2 is SYGVKD. CDR3 length: 14 amino acids. V gave up 5 bases and J gave up 3 bases; unmatched junction bases: 5. The DNA of the CDR3 is TGTGCCATCAGTACCTTGACAGGGGAAGAGACCCAGTACTTC. It yields the protein CAISTLTGEETQYF.

Notes on this clonotype: It may be a read error: a sequence one base away is much more abundant. The V gene is TRBV20-1, the J gene TRBJ2-5; TRBD1 is a possible D gene (7 bases). The CDR3 is 15 residues long. Germline V gene data show CDR1 as DFQATT and CDR2 as SNEGSKA (reference sequence). The V and J ends lost 0 bases and 9 bases respectively, with 20 bases between them. The CDR3 coding sequence is TGCAGTGCTAGAGATCGAACAGGGGTATGGGAGGCCCAGTACTTC. Amino acids: CSARDRTGVWEAQYF.